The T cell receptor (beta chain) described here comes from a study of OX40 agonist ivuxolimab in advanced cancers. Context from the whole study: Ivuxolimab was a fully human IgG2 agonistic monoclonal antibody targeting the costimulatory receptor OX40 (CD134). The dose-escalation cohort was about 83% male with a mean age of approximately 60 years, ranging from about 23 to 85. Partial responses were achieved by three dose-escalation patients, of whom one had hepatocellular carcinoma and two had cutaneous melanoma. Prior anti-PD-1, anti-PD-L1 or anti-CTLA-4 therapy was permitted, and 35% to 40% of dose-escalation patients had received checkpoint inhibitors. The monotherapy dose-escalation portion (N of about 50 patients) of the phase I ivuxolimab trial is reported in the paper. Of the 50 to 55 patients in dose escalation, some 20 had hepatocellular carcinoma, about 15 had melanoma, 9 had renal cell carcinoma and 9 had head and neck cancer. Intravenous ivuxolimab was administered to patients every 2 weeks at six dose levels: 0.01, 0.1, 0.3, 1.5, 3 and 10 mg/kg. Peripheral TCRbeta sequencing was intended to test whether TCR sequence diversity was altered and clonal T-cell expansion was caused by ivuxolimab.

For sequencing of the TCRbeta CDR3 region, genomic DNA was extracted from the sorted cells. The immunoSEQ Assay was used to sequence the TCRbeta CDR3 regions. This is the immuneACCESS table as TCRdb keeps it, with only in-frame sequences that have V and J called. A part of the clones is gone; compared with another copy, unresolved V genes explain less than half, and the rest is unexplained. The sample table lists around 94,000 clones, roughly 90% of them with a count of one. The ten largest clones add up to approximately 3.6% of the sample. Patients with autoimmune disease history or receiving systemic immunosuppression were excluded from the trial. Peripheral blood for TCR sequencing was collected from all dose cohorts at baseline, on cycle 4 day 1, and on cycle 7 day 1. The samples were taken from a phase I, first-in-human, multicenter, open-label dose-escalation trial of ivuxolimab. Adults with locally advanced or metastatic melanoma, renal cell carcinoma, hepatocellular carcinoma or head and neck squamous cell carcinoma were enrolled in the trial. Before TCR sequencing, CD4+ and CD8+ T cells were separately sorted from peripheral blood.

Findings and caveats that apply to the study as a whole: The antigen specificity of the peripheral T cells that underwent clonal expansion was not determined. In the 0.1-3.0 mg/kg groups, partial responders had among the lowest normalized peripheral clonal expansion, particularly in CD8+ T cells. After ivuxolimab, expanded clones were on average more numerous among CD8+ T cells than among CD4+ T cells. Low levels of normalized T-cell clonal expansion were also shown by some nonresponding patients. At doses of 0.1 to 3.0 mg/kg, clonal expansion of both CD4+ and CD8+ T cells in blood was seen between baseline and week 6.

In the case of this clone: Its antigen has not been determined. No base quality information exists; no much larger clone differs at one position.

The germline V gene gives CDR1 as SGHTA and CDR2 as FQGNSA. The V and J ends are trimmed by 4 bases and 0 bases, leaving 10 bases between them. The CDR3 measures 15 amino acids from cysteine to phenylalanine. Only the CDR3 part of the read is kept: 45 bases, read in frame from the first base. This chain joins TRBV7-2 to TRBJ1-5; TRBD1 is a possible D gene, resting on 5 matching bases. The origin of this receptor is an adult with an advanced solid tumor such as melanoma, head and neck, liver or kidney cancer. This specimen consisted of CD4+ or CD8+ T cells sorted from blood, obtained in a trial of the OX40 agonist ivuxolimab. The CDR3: CASSYGHHSNQPQHF. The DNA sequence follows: TGTGCCAGCAGCTACGGACACCATAGCAATCAGCCCCAGCATTTT.